These T cell receptor beta chains were read from a single sample in a study of blood T cell repertoires in COVID-19. Clones were read by immunoSEQ multiplex PCR, and TCRdb kept only the in-frame ones, dropping some. The data show about 350,000 clones, over 70% seen once. The sequenced sample consisted of peripheral blood. These receptors came from a woman aged 45-60 years with COVID-19, enrolled during active disease. Each CDR3 is given with its conserved first and last residue. D genes are given only for firm matches. Not every row has a clone size; where given, it reads once, few, many or a size class.

>TRBJ2-4|TRBV5-1|NA|NA
TGCGCCAGCAGCCTGGGGGGCGAAAACATTCAGTACTTC
CASSLGGENIQYF
>TRBJ2-7|TRBV10-2|TRBD2|NA
TGCGCCAGCAGGAAGGGACTAGCGGTACAGACTGACTACGAGCAGTACTTC
CASRKGLAVQTDYEQYF
>TRBJ2-3|TRBV30|NA|NA
TGTTCCTTCGCCAGACTCACAGATACGCAGTATTTT
CSFARLTDTQYF
>TRBJ2-5|TRBV3-1/TRBV3-2|NA|once
TGTGCCAGCAGCCAAGATGCGCAAGAGACCCAGTACTTC
CASSQDAQETQYF
>TRBJ2-3|TRBV5-1|TRBD2|NA
TGCGCCAGCAGCCACTGGGACAGGGGGGGACTAGCGGGATTGATAAGCACAGATACGCAGTATTTT
CASSHWDRGGLAGLISTDTQYF
>TRBJ1-3|TRBV6-5|NA|NA
TGTGCCACCCCGAGCTCTGGAAACACCATATATTTT
CATPSSGNTIYF
>TRBJ2-7|TRBV5-1|TRBD1|NA
TGCGCCAGCAGCCGGGCCGGGACAGACGCCTACGAGCAGTACTTC
CASSRAGTDAYEQYF
>TRBJ1-2|TRBV28|NA|once
TGTGCCAGCAATGCGGACAGCCGAAACTATGGCTACACCTTC
CASNADSRNYGYTF
>TRBJ1-5|TRBV18|TRBD1|few
TGTGCCAGCTCACCGACAGGGTTTATGGGCAATCAGCCCCAGCATTTT
CASSPTGFMGNQPQHF
>TRBJ2-1|TRBV7-9|TRBD2|NA
TGTGCCAGCAGCTTACAACTAGCGGGAGCGAGGCATGAGCAGTTCTTC
CASSLQLAGARHEQFF
>TRBJ2-7|TRBV5-6|NA|NA
TGTGCCAGCAGCTTGGCACCAGTGGACGAGCAGTACTTC
CASSLAPVDEQYF
>TRBJ1-2|TRBV5-1|TRBD1|once
TGCGCCAGCAGCTTGGAAAGGGGGCGATACACCTTC
CASSLERGRYTF
>TRBJ2-7|TRBV29-1|TRBD1|NA
TGCAGCGTTGGAGGGGACAGAAGCTCCTACGAGCAGTACTTC
CSVGGDRSSYEQYF
>TRBJ1-1|TRBV2|NA|NA
TGTGCCAGCAGTCTCTCAAACAGTAACACTGAAGCTTTCTTT
CASSLSNSNTEAFF
>TRBJ1-5|TRBV19|NA|NA
TGTGCCAGTCGCTCGGGGGGGTCTAGCAATCAGCCCCAGCATTTT
CASRSGGSSNQPQHF
>TRBJ1-2|TRBV11-2|NA|once
TGTGCCAGCAGCGGACCCGGGGGGTATGGCTACACCTTC
CASSGPGGYGYTF
>TRBJ2-5|TRBV19|NA|NA
TGTGCCAGTAAGGAGTCCCTCAGAGAGACCCAGTACTTC
CASKESLRETQYF
>TRBJ2-1|TRBV18|NA|NA
TGTGCCACAACTGGGAGAGTCACGGCGGGCAATGAGCAGTTCTTC
CATTGRVTAGNEQFF
>TRBJ1-2|TRBV20-1|NA|NA
TGCAGTGCTGGTGGGACATCTAACTATGGCTACACCTTC
CSAGGTSNYGYTF
>TRBJ1-1|TRBV15|TRBD1|NA
TGTGCCACCACGCGGGGCAGGGGGTACCCTTATGAAGCTTTCTTT
CATTRGRGYPYEAFF
>TRBJ1-2|TRBV10-3|TRBD1|NA
TGTGCCATCAGGGGTGACAGGGAGAGCTTTGGCTACACCTTC
CAIRGDRESFGYTF
>TRBJ1-3|TRBV6-5|TRBD1|NA
TGTGCCAGCACCTCGACAGGGCCTGGAAACACCATATATTTT
CASTSTGPGNTIYF
>TRBJ2-1|TRBV5-1|NA|NA
TGCGCCAGCAGCTTGACCACAGGAGTTATGGCTAATGAGCAGTTCTTC
CASSLTTGVMANEQFF
>TRBJ2-1|TRBV27|TRBD1|NA
TGTGCCAGCAGTTTAAGGTGGAGTGGGACAGGGGGTTTCGTGTCTAAGCAGTTCTTC
CASSLRWSGTGGFVSKQFF
>TRBJ2-1|TRBV27|TRBD2|NA
TGTGCCAGCAGTCTAGAAGGACTAGCGGGAGGGTGGGTCGGTGAGCAGTTCTTC
CASSLEGLAGGWVGEQFF
>TRBJ2-2|TRBV27|TRBD2|NA
TGTGCCAGCAGTTGGGCGGGAGTAAACACCGGGGAGCTGTTTTTT
CASSWAGVNTGELFF
>TRBJ1-2|TRBV4-2|NA|NA
TGTGCCAGCAGCCGAGGGGACATATATAACTATGGCTACACCTTC
CASSRGDIYNYGYTF
>TRBJ1-6|TRBV27|NA|NA
TGTGCCAGCAGTTTATTGGCAGCGGCCTATAATTCACCCCTCCACTTT
CASSLLAAAYNSPLHF
>TRBJ2-1|TRBV7-9|TRBD2|NA
TGTGCCAGCAGCTTAGTCTCCTTTAGCGGGAAGCGCGACAATGAGCAGTTCTTC
CASSLVSFSGKRDNEQFF
>TRBJ1-6|TRBV5-5|TRBD1|NA
TGTGCCAGCAGCTTGGGAAGGACAGGGAATAATTCACCCCTCCACTTT
CASSLGRTGNNSPLHF
>TRBJ2-3|TRBV5-4|NA|NA
TGTGCCAGCAGCTTAGGACAGTTCACAGATACGCAGTATTTT
CASSLGQFTDTQYF
>TRBJ1-2|TRBV5-1|TRBD1|NA
TGCGCCAGCAGCTCCCGATGGACAGGGGTTGGCTACACCTTC
CASSSRWTGVGYTF
>TRBJ1-5|TRBV5-1|NA|NA
TGCGCCAGCAGCTTCACAGGGCCTAATCAGCCCCAGCATTTT
CASSFTGPNQPQHF
>TRBJ2-1|TRBV5-6|TRBD2|NA
TGTGCCAGCAGCCCTATAGCGGGAGGGTACTCCTACAATGAGCAGTTCTTC
CASSPIAGGYSYNEQFF
>TRBJ2-3|TRBV5-4|TRBD2|NA
TGTGCCAGCAGCCATCCCCGGGCTAGCGGGGATAGCACAGATACGCAGTATTTT
CASSHPRASGDSTDTQYF
>TRBJ2-7|TRBV19|NA|once
TGTGCCAGTAGTCTAAGGACAAACACCTACGAGCAGTACTTC
CASSLRTNTYEQYF
>TRBJ1-6|TRBV2|TRBD1|NA
TGTGCCAGCAATTCATCGCCGGGACAGGGGATTTACTCACCCCTCCACTTT
CASNSSPGQGIYSPLHF
>TRBJ2-7|TRBV9|NA|NA
TGTGCCAGCAGCGTAGGTCCGGGTGGAACCTACGAGCAGTACTTC
CASSVGPGGTYEQYF
>TRBJ1-1|TRBV5-1|TRBD1|NA
TGCGCCAGCAGCTTGGGGACAGGATGGATGAACACTGAAGCTTTCTTT
CASSLGTGWMNTEAFF
>TRBJ2-3|TRBV2|NA|NA
TGTGCCAGCAGTGAGACCTTAGCGACAGATACGCAGTATTTT
CASSETLATDTQYF
>TRBJ1-5|TRBV29-1|NA|NA
TGCAGCGTGGCCGAGGGAGCCTCAAATCAGCCCCAGCATTTT
CSVAEGASNQPQHF
>TRBJ2-7|TRBV6-5|TRBD2|NA
TGTGCCAGCAGTTACTCGCGGGAGTCCTACGAGCAGTACTTC
CASSYSRESYEQYF
>TRBJ1-5|TRBV5-1|NA|NA
TGCGCCAGCAGCTTGGAGGGTAGAGGGAGGGGTCAGCCCCAGCATTTT
CASSLEGRGRGQPQHF
>TRBJ2-7|TRBV5-1|NA|NA
TGCGCCAGCAGCTTGGCGGTTTACGAGCAGTACTTC
CASSLAVYEQYF
>TRBJ1-4|TRBV2|TRBD1|NA
TGTGCCAGCAGTGAGGACAGGGGGAGTGAAAAACTGTTTTTT
CASSEDRGSEKLFF
>TRBJ2-1|TRBV7-2|TRBD1|NA
TGTGCCAGCAGCTCCCAGTGGACAGGGGGGCATGAGCAGTTCTTC
CASSSQWTGGHEQFF
>TRBJ2-7|TRBV15|TRBD2|NA
TGTGCCACCAGCAGAGATTTGCGGGAGGGATCCTACGAGCAGTACTTC
CATSRDLREGSYEQYF
>TRBJ1-1|TRBV19|TRBD1|few
TGTGCCAGTAAATTCAGGGGGGAAACTGAAGCTTTCTTT
CASKFRGETEAFF
>TRBJ1-2|TRBV21-1|NA|NA
TGTGCCAGCAGAGGACAGCCTAACTATGGCTACACCTTC
CASRGQPNYGYTF
>TRBJ1-2|TRBV7-8|NA|NA
TGTGCCAGCAGCTTAGGAGGGAACTATGGCTACACCTTC
CASSLGGNYGYTF
>TRBJ2-7|TRBV7-2|TRBD2|NA
TGTGCCAGCAGCCCCATGTTGGCTAGCGGGAGGGCCTCGTACGAGCAGTACTTC
CASSPMLASGRASYEQYF
>TRBJ2-1|TRBV19|TRBD1|NA
TGTGCCAGTGCCGGGGCAGGGGGCGACGTTTACAATGAGCAGTTCTTC
CASAGAGGDVYNEQFF
>TRBJ2-7|TRBV5-1|TRBD2|NA
TGCGCCAGCAGCTTGTTCCTAGCGGGAGATCCCCCCTACGAGCAGTACTTC
CASSLFLAGDPPYEQYF
>TRBJ1-2|TRBV5-1|NA|NA
TGCGCCAGCAGCCCCCGGGACTCAGGGTACACCTTC
CASSPRDSGYTF
>TRBJ1-3|TRBV7-9|TRBD1|few
TGTGCCAGCAGCTTAGCAGGACAGGTAGGAGGAAACACCATATATTTT
CASSLAGQVGGNTIYF
>TRBJ2-5|TRBV29-1|NA|NA
TGCAGCGTTGCCCGGACAGACCAAGAGACCCAGTACTTC
CSVARTDQETQYF
>TRBJ2-1|TRBV11-3|NA|NA
TGTGCCAGCAGCTTAGTTCTCTACAATGAGCAGTTCTTC
CASSLVLYNEQFF
>TRBJ2-7|TRBV4-1|NA|NA
TGCGCCAGCAGCCGCGACAGTTCTTACTACGAGCAGTACTTC
CASSRDSSYYEQYF
>TRBJ1-2|TRBV27|TRBD1|NA
TGTGCCAGCTGTAAGGGGGCGCTTGCCCCTATTGGCTACACCTTC
CASCKGALAPIGYTF
>TRBJ1-1|TRBV9|TRBD1|NA
TGTGCCAGCAGCGGAGGACAGGGTCAACCGAGGAACACTGAAGCTTTCTTT
CASSGGQGQPRNTEAFF